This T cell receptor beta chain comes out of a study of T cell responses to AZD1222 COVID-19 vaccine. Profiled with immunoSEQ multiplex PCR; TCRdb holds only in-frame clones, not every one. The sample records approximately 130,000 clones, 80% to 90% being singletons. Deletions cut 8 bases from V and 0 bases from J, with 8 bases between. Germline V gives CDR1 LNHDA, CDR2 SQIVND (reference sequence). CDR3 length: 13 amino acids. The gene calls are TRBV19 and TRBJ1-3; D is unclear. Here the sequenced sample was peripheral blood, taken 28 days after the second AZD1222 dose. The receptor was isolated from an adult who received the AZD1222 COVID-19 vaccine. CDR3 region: CASQDFSGNTIYF. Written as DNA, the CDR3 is TGTGCCAGTCAAGATTTCTCTGGAAACACCATATATTTT.